Listed below are T cell receptor beta chains from one sample, sequenced in a study of vaccination and CD4 T cells after COVID-19. No cognate antigen is known for these TCRs. TCRdb recomputed calls from the PCR reads with MiXCR, one row per CDR3 protein. The sample yields fewer than 4,500 distinct CDR3 sequences, about 40% seen once. The sample consisted of CD4+ T cells from blood, cultured in vitro. The receptors come from a human donor who had recovered from COVID-19. The CDR3 runs from the conserved cysteine through the conserved F or W. Each record gives: CDR3 protein, CDR3 DNA, D gene, clone size, V gene, J gene. A D gene is named only where the DNA matches it firmly. Only part of the rows carry a size: once, few, many, or a class if the clone is expanded.

CAITGGGGTDTQYF	TGTGCTATTACCGGGGGTGGTGGCACAGATACGCAGTATTTT	.	few	TRBV12-5	TRBJ2-3
CASSLEQSTEAFF	TGTGCCAGCAGCTTAGAACAGTCCACTGAAGCTTTCTTT	.	.	TRBV11-3	TRBJ1-1
CASSLARGGSADTQYF	TGTGCCAGCAGTTTAGCGCGGGGGGGCTCCGCAGATACGCAGTATTTT	TRBD2	few	TRBV12-3/TRBV12-4	TRBJ2-3
CASSEFGVGTGELFF	TGTGCCAGCAGTGAGTTCGGGGTGGGAACCGGGGAGCTGTTTTTT	.	.	TRBV6-1	TRBJ2-2
CATSSPGGPQETQYF	TGTGCCACCAGCAGTCCCGGGGGGCCCCAAGAGACCCAGTACTTC	.	few	TRBV15	TRBJ2-5
CAWSHRSGGMHGEQFF	TGTGCCTGGAGTCATCGTTCGGGGGGCATGCATGGTGAGCAGTTCTTC	.	few	TRBV30	TRBJ2-1
CASRFGGPSNYGYTF	TGTGCCAGTAGGTTCGGGGGGCCTTCTAACTATGGCTACACCTTC	.	.	TRBV19	TRBJ1-2
CASTPGLEETQYF	TGTGCCAGCACTCCGGGACTAGAAGAGACCCAGTACTTC	TRBD2	once	TRBV12-3/TRBV12-4	TRBJ2-5
CASSQDREQPYGYTF	TGCGCCAGCAGCCAAGATCGAGAGCAGCCCTATGGCTACACCTTC	.	.	TRBV4-1	TRBJ1-2
CASSPQGLAVYEQYF	TGTGCCAGCAGCCCCCAGGGACTAGCGGTCTACGAGCAGTACTTC	TRBD2	once	TRBV7-2	TRBJ2-7
CASSIPDPSGVNEKLFF	TGTGCCAGTAGTATCCCGGACCCCTCAGGGGTGAATGAAAAACTGTTTTTT	.	once	TRBV19	TRBJ1-4
CASRVDSNYGYTF	TGTGCCAGCAGGGTAGACAGTAACTATGGCTACACCTTC	.	.	TRBV2	TRBJ1-2
CASSDLYSRVEAFF	TGTGCCAGCAGTGATCTTTACAGCCGGGTTGAAGCTTTCTTT	.	.	TRBV6-1	TRBJ1-1
CASREGARYEQYF	TGTGCCAGCAGGGAGGGGGCGCGTTACGAGCAGTACTTC	.	few	TRBV6-1	TRBJ2-7
CSAWSYGYTF	TGCAGTGCTTGGAGCTATGGCTACACCTTC	.	large	TRBV20-1	TRBJ1-2
CASKITGDSGNTIYF	TGTGCCAGCAAAATTACAGGGGACTCTGGAAACACCATATATTTT	TRBD1	few	TRBV27	TRBJ1-3
CATSRDPGSNQPQHF	TGTGCCACCAGCAGAGATCCTGGTAGCAATCAGCCCCAGCATTTT	.	few	TRBV15	TRBJ1-5
CASSPWTTLYGYTF	TGTGCCAGCAGTCCGTGGACAACCTTATATGGCTACACCTTC	.	.	TRBV12-3/TRBV12-4	TRBJ1-2
CASSTRGRGTGELFF	TGTGCCAGCAGTACCAGGGGAAGGGGCACCGGGGAGCTGTTTTTT	.	.	TRBV11-3	TRBJ2-2
CSAGGEGPRTDTQYF	TGCAGTGCTGGCGGCGAGGGCCCCCGCACAGATACGCAGTATTTT	.	.	TRBV20-1	TRBJ2-3
CASSLPNEKLFF	TGTGCCAGCAGTCTCCCTAATGAAAAACTGTTTTTT	.	.	TRBV27	TRBJ1-4
CASSLAGTSGGYSYEQYF	TGTGCCAGCAGCTTAGCGGGGACTAGCGGGGGGTACTCCTACGAGCAGTACTTC	TRBD2	.	TRBV7-2	TRBJ2-7
CSSREGRFYGYTF	TGCAGTTCAAGGGAGGGGCGATTCTATGGCTACACCTTC	.	.	TRBV20-1	TRBJ1-2
CSARTTQETQYF	TGCAGTGCCCGGACTACCCAAGAGACCCAGTACTTC	.	.	TRBV20-1	TRBJ2-5
CASSSGTGISGNTIYF	TGTGCCAGCAGTTCCGGGACAGGGATCTCTGGAAACACCATATATTTT	TRBD1	.	TRBV12-3/TRBV12-4	TRBJ1-3
CASSRLLSGYGYTF	TGTGCCAGCAGTAGGCTTTTGTCAGGTTATGGCTACACCTTC	.	medium-sized	TRBV12-3/TRBV12-4	TRBJ1-2
CATRGGGETQYF	TGTGCCACCCGTGGCGGGGGGGAGACCCAGTACTTC	TRBD2	few	TRBV15	TRBJ2-5
CASSLRGEETQYF	TGTGCCAGCAGCTTACGAGGGGAAGAGACCCAGTACTTC	.	.	TRBV5-6	TRBJ2-5
CASSQGLGSRTYEQYF	TGCGCCAGCAGCCAAGGGCTGGGGAGCCGGACCTACGAGCAGTACTTC	.	.	TRBV4-1	TRBJ2-7
CASSPGQVNTGELFF	TGTGCCAGCAGCCCGGGACAGGTGAACACCGGGGAGCTGTTTTTT	TRBD1	.	TRBV5-4	TRBJ2-2
CASSYGSTEAFF	TGTGCCAGCAGTTACGGGAGCACTGAAGCTTTCTTT	.	medium-sized	TRBV6-5	TRBJ1-1
CASTGRGSGNTIYF	TGTGCCAGCACTGGTCGGGGATCTGGAAACACCATATATTTT	.	few	TRBV6-1	TRBJ1-3
CAAFHNSPLHF	TGTGCAGCCTTCCATAATTCACCCCTCCACTTT	.	.	TRBV9	TRBJ1-6
CASSPGLQETQYF	TGTGCCAGCTCACCCGGGCTCCAAGAGACCCAGTACTTC	.	few	TRBV18	TRBJ2-5
CSARRDREGLHGELFF	TGCAGTGCTCGCCGGGACAGGGAGGGTCTACACGGGGAGCTGTTTTTT	TRBD1	.	TRBV20-1	TRBJ2-2
CASSLPGALYNEQFF	TGTGCCAGCAGCTTACCGGGGGCCCTTTACAATGAGCAGTTCTTC	.	.	TRBV7-9	TRBJ2-1
CAWSLTAGTVGSPLHF	TGTGCCTGGAGTCTGACAGCCGGGACAGTAGGTTCACCCCTCCACTTT	TRBD1	.	TRBV30	TRBJ1-6
CATSRDHGDIYEQYF	TGTGCCACCAGCAGAGATCATGGGGATATTTACGAGCAGTACTTC	.	few	TRBV15	TRBJ2-7
CAWSAGRRGYTF	TGTGCCTGGAGCGCGGGGCGTCGGGGCTACACCTTC	.	few	TRBV30	TRBJ1-2
CSANLPPTMKNIQYF	TGCAGTGCTAACCTACCGCCGACGATGAAAAACATTCAGTACTTC	.	.	TRBV20-1	TRBJ2-4
CASSLGQGHTGELFF	TGTGCCAGCAGCTTAGGGCAGGGGCACACCGGGGAGCTGTTTTTT	.	few	TRBV7-9	TRBJ2-2
CAISDTSGGAGDEQFF	TGTGCCATCAGTGATACTAGCGGGGGGGCTGGGGATGAGCAGTTCTTC	TRBD2	.	TRBV10-3	TRBJ2-1
CASSLEGGVQETQYF	TGTGCCAGCAGCTTAGAGGGGGGGGTGCAAGAGACCCAGTACTTC	.	.	TRBV7-8	TRBJ2-5
CASNPTGKETQYF	TGTGCCAGCAACCCGACAGGGAAAGAGACCCAGTACTTC	TRBD1	large	TRBV12-3/TRBV12-4	TRBJ2-5
CSVRVSQETQYF	TGCAGCGTCAGGGTGAGCCAAGAGACCCAGTACTTC	.	large	TRBV20-1	TRBJ2-5
CAWSVHPQGGFQETQYF	TGTGCCTGGAGTGTACACCCACAGGGGGGGTTCCAAGAGACCCAGTACTTC	.	few	TRBV30	TRBJ2-5
CASSLVSAGLNQETQYF	TGCGCCAGCAGCTTGGTATCGGCAGGCCTAAACCAAGAGACCCAGTACTTC	.	.	TRBV5-1	TRBJ2-5
CASSQYHGGEQYF	TGTGCCAGCAGCCAATATCACGGAGGGGAGCAGTACTTC	.	.	TRBV4-2	TRBJ2-7
CSVVWDRDPGPSYEQYF	TGCAGCGTTGTATGGGACAGGGACCCCGGACCCTCCTACGAGCAGTACTTC	TRBD1	.	TRBV29-1	TRBJ2-7
CANSLSFGLEKLFF	TGTGCCAACAGTTTATCGTTCGGGCTGGAAAAACTGTTTTTT	.	.	TRBV27	TRBJ1-4
CASSLFVGQGRDTGELFF	TGTGCCAGCAGCTTATTCGTGGGACAGGGGAGGGACACCGGGGAGCTGTTTTTT	TRBD1	.	TRBV7-3	TRBJ2-2